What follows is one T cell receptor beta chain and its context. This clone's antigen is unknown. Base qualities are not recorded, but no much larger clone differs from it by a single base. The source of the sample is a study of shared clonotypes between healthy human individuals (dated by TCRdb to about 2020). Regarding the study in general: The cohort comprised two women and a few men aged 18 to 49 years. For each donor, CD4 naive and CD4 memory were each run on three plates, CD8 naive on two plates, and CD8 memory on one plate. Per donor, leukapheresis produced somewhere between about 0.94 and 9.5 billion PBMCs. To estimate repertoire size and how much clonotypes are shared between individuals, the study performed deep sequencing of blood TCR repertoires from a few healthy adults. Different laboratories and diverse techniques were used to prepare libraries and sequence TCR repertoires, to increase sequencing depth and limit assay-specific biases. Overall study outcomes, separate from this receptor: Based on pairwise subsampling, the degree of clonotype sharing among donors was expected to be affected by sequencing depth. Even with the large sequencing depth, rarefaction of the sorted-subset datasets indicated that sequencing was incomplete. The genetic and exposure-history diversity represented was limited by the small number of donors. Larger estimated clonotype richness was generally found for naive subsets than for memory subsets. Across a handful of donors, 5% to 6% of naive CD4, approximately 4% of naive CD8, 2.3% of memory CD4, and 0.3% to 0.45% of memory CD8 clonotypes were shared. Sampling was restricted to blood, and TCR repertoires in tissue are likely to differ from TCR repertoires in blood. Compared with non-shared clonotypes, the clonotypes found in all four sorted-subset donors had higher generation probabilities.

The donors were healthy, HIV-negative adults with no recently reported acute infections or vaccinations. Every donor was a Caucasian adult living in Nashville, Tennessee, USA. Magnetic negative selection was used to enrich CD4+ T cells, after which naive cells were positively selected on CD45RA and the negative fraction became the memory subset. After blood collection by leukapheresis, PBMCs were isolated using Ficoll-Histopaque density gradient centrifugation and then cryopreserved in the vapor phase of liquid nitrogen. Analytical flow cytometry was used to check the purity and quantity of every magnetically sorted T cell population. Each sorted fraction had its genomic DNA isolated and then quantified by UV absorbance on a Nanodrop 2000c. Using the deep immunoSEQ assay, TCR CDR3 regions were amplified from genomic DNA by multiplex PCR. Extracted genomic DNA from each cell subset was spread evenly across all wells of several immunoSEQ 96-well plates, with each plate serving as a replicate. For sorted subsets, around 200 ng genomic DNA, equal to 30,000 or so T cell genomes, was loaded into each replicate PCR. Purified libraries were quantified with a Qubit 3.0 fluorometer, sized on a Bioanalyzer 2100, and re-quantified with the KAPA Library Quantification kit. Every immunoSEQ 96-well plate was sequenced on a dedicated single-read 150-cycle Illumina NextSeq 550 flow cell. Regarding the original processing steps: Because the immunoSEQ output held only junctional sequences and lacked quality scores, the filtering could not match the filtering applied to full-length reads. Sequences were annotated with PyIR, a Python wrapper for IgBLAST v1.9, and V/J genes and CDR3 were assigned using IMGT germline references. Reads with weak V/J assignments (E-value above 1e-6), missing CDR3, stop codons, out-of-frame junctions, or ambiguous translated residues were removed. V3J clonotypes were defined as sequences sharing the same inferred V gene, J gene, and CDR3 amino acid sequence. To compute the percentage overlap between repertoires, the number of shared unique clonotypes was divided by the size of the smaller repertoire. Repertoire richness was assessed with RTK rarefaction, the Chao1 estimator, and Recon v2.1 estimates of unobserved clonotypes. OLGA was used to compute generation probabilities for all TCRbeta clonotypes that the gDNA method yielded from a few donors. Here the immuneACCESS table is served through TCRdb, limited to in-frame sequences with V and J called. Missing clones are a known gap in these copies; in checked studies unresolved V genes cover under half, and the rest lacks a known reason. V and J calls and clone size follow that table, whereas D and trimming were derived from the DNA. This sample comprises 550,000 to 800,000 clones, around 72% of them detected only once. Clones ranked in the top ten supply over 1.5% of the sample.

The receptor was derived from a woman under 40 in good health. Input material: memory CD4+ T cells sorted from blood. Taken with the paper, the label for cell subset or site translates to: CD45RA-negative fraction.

The CDR3 region reads CASSFGQGTGELFF. The nucleotides are TGTGCCAGCAGCTTCGGACAGGGCACCGGGGAGCTGTTTTTT. This sequence uses TRBV5-6 and TRBJ2-2; 8 central bases correspond to TRBD1. Measured from the cysteine to the phenylalanine, the CDR3 is 14 residues long. Only the CDR3 DNA is retained, 42 bases long and in frame from the first base. Per the germline V gene, SGHDT is the CDR1 and YYEEEE is the CDR2. V lost 2 bases and J lost 4 bases, and the count of bases not matched to a germline gene is 1.